This record looks at one TCR beta chain sequence and its context. It has no known antigen specificity. Base qualities were left out, and no much larger clone turns up one base away. The data derive from a study of cytomegalovirus exposure and HLA in healthy donors (dated by TCRdb to the late 2010s). Regarding the complete study: An earlier analysis of approximately 640 of the donors reported 250 to 300 Gb of sequence data and approximately 110 million unique TCR beta sequences from 190 million or so T cells. An early release covering roughly 580 HLA-typed donors comprised approximately 300 gigabases of sequencing data and tens of millions of unique TCR sequences. Of the 300 to 450 genotyped donors, approximately 83% fell in the genetic ancestry cluster associated with self-reported Caucasian donors. The study aimed to test whether cataloging public T cell receptors could reveal signatures of past pathogen exposure. The study profiled the T cell repertoires of hundreds of subjects by immunosequencing and related them to cytomegalovirus serostatus. A separate validation cohort of roughly 110 different subjects was used in addition to the 666-subject first cohort. High-throughput TCR immunosequencing, statistical association of individual TCRs with disease status, and machine learning were combined to predict cytomegalovirus infection status. A later analysis re-examined previously published TCR beta repertoires from roughly 650 donors and added high-resolution HLA genotyping to investigate patterns of TCR occurrence. In the later analysis, no new phenotypic data were used to find candidate immune exposures; instead, reliance was placed on TCR beta sequences and their occurrence across donors. An earlier analysis of around 580 of the donors used high-throughput TCR beta sequencing to judge whether each TCR beta V gene segment behaved as functional or pseudogenic. Donor age, sex, ethnicity and CMV serostatus were compiled alongside the repertoire data. A later genetic analysis took genome-wide SNP genotypes for about three fifths of the roughly 700 donors and used that subset as a discovery cohort. Every discovery cohort repertoire had been produced on one sequencing platform. HLA typing covered class I and class II loci at four-digit resolution. Typing coverage varied by locus: roughly 620-640 donors for A, B, C, DRB1 and DQB1; roughly 500 for DQA1; about 570 for DPA1; roughly 450 for DPB1. Five DR-DQ haplotypes were handled as single units for association and clustering, since linkage in the cohort was strong. On average, roughly 250,000 unique TCR beta nucleotide sequences were sequenced per donor among more than 350 genotyped donors of the cohort, with around 19% of those sequences being non-productive. Overall results and qualifications from the work: A total of around 150 TCR beta chains were listed by the study as associated with cytomegalovirus. According to a later analysis, most CMV-associated TCR beta chains appeared to be HLA-restricted, and the HLA associations seemed to be driven largely by CMV exposure. A further reported finding was that TCR beta sequences accurately predicted the HLA-A and HLA-B alleles for most subjects in the first cohort. According to the authors, the approach could potentially be generalized to other disease states and immunological phenotypes. Correlated functional status among segregating V segments might reflect linkage disequilibrium, but an unknown experimental factor could not be ruled out. Assigning TCR associations to individual alleles was difficult when HLA alleles, especially DR and DQ, strongly co-occurred. In a later analysis, the rate of TCR association differed among HLA loci, with DRB1 alleles having the most associated TCRs and HLA-C alleles having the fewest. A group of highly shared sequence variants was considered likely to be a technical artifact of the sequencing pipeline. At a false discovery rate of 0.05, a later analysis linked roughly 17,000 TCR beta sequences to specific HLA alleles. In a later genetic analysis, a missense DCLRE1C variant was associated with V-gene and J-gene trimming of TCR beta chains, and the association was replicated in an independent cohort. According to a later analysis, parvovirus B19, influenza, CMV and Epstein-Barr virus appeared linked to several top co-occurrence clusters. Most TCR sequences were seen in very few donors, while some public TCRs were found in many individuals. Because HLA typing was unavailable for some donors at each locus, only the typed subset was used in association tests. In an earlier analysis of about 600 of the donors, most TCR beta V segments appeared in productive rearrangements about 87% or about 30% of the time, broadly matching IMGT annotations. Compared with the roughly 700-donor mean, donors in an Asian-associated ancestry cluster had fewer N-insertions in productive TCRs, according to a later genetic analysis. Sequencing depth was assumed to be roughly uniform across donors in the presence/absence analyses, though that assumption may not hold. In a later analysis, HLA-associated TCR beta chains were found to be more clonally expanded and to have lower generation probabilities than equally common non-associated chains. In vitro tests confirmed that a few of the cytomegalovirus-associated TCR beta chains recognize cytomegalovirus antigens. Some IMGT-functional V segments, including TRBV6-2 and TRBV6-3, could not be told apart with the 87-base-pair reads, so those segments were excluded. Cytomegalovirus status was reported to be diagnosed by the classifier with high specificity and sensitivity in both the original and validation cohorts. Because counts were too low, around 17 rarely observed V segments, including chromosome 9 orphons, were left out of the earlier analysis of a few hundred of the donors. The cohort was sequenced for TCR beta chains only, and without alpha or paired-chain data the features that could be detected were limited. Immune exposure information for the cohort was limited to CMV serostatus.

Libraries came from the immunoSEQ multiplex PCR assay. A mixture of 60 forward primers for TCR Vbeta segments and 13 reverse primers for TCR Jbeta segments was used in the multiplex PCR. The CDR3 region of rearranged TCR beta genes was amplified from genomic DNA with a multiplex PCR assay. On the Illumina HiSeq System, the amplified TCR beta libraries were sequenced as 87-base-pair reads. In the original analysis: In a later analysis, some 80 million unique TCR beta chains were counted across the approximately 620 repertoires, and roughly 10 million of these chains were shared by at least two donors. Raw reads were error-corrected and collapsed into unique sequences with a nearest-neighbor algorithm that merged closely related sequences to remove PCR and sequencing errors. Alignment of CDR3 sequences to IMGT reference sequences was used to assign V, D and J gene segments. For a sequence to be retained, a match of at least six nucleotides to both a V gene segment and a J gene segment was required. A rearrangement was called productive if the CDR3 had no stop codons and remained in frame with V and J, and every other rearrangement was called non-productive. CDR3 was defined according to IMGT convention as the region running from the second conserved V-encoded cysteine to the conserved J-encoded phenylalanine. The earlier analysis of 550 to 650 of the donors excluded any sequence lacking an unambiguous match to a single V gene segment. In an earlier analysis of roughly 600 of the donors, a V segment was called functional when productive rearrangements were above 56.7%, and segregating when the standard deviation between donors exceeded 5%. To diagnose cytomegalovirus status from the catalog of TCR beta chain sequences, a statistical classification framework was built. V and J gene assignment, in a later analysis, came from comparing TCR nucleotide sequences with IMGT/GENE-DB human TR gene sequences. A later analysis assigned CDR3 sequences and most-parsimonious VDJ recombination scenarios with the TCRdist pipeline. In a later analysis, each TCR beta chain was defined by its CDR3 amino acid sequence together with its V-gene family, and reads without a unique V-gene family were excluded. As a way to deal with suspected cross-contamination and a sequencing artifact, a later analysis dropped nearly 600 nucleotide sequences that were highly shared and had low generation probability. For each public chain, a later analysis derived a clonal expansion index from normalized ranks of inferred template counts within each repertoire. In a later analysis, generation probabilities were computed with a VDJ recombination model fitted to out-of-frame rearrangements, and the resulting probabilities were checked against IGoR. In a later analysis, TCR-TCR, TCR-HLA and TCR-CMV co-occurrence was scored with hypergeometric tests, and a repertoire-size bias correction was applied to TCR pairs. A later analysis estimated false discovery rates by permuting HLA or CMV assignments 20 times. In a later analysis, co-occurring TCRs were grouped using DBSCAN, with TCRdist sequence similarity added in when clustering inside HLA-allele-positive subsets. Repertoires with fewer than 30,000 or more than 120,000 public chains, plus five repertoires with anomalous nucleotide sharing, were excluded from co-occurrence clustering. The table comes from immuneACCESS by way of TCRdb, which keeps in-frame sequences with V and J called. Part of the clones is missing from these tables; in studies checked, under half for an unresolved V gene and the rest for unknown reasons. That table supplies the V and J calls and clone size; D and trimming were determined from the DNA. This sample holds 75,000 to 95,000 clones; around 77% were observed only once. The ten most abundant clones make up about 3.5% of the sample.

Including cysteine and phenylalanine, the CDR3 has 14 amino acids. Only the CDR3 DNA is retained, 42 bases long and in frame from the first base. The junction carries 11 bases between V and J, which are trimmed by 4 bases and 2 bases respectively. The germline V gene provides CDR1 KGHSH and CDR2 LQKENI. In total, 600 or so healthy bone marrow donors made up the cohort. All cohort members were sampled while nominally healthy, although unrecorded immune exposures were likely present. The donor was CMV seronegative and belonged to the group of 352 seronegative cohort members. A peripheral blood sample was provided by each donor, and peripheral blood mononuclear cells were used for TCR beta sequencing. Genomic DNA was extracted from the blood cell samples with the Qiagen DNeasy Blood Extraction Kit.

The sample comprised PBMCs. This sequence originates from a man in his forties or fifties in good health and CMV-seronegative. This chain is built from TRBV18 and TRBJ2-5; TRBD1 might be the D gene, on 6 matching bases. The CDR3 region: CASSLGQTQETQYF. The nucleotide sequence reads as follows: TGTGCCAGCTCACTGGGACAAACTCAAGAGACCCAGTACTTC.